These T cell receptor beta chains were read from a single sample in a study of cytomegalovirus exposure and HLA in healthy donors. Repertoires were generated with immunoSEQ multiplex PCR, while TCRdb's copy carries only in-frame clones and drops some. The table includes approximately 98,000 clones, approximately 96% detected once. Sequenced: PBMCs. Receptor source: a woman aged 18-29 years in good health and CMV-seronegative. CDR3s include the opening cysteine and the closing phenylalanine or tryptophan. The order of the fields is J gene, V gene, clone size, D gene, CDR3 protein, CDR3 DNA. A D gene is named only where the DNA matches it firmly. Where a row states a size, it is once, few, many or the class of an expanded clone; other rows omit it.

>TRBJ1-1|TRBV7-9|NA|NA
CASRFRVVNTEAFF
TGTGCCAGCAGATTCAGGGTTGTGAACACTGAAGCTTTCTTT
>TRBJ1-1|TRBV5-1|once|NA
CASSLGDRLLNTEAFF
TGCGCCAGCAGCTTGGGAGACAGACTCCTGAACACTGAAGCTTTCTTT
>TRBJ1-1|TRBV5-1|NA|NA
CASSHNGQTLMSTEAFF
TGCGCCAGCAGCCACAATGGACAGACATTAATGAGCACTGAAGCTTTCTTT
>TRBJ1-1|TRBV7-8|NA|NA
CASSLANPTGNTEAFF
TGTGCCAGCAGCTTAGCAAATCCGACAGGGAACACTGAAGCTTTCTTT
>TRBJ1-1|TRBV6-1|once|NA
CASSTTGSTEAFF
TGTGCCAGCAGTACTACAGGGAGCACTGAAGCTTTCTTT
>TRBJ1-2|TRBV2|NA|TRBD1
CASSGTRSGTGANIDYGYTF
TGTGCCAGCAGTGGGACTAGATCCGGGACAGGTGCAAATATAGACTATGGCTACACCTTC
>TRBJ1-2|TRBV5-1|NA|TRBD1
CASSPQGQKPYGYTF
TGCGCCAGCAGCCCACAGGGACAGAAACCCTATGGCTACACCTTC
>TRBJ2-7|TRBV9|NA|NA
CASSVGGGGRSYEQYF
TGTGCCAGCAGCGTAGGGGGCGGGGGCCGTTCCTACGAGCAGTACTTC
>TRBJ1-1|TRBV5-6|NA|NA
CASTILGAGSAEAFF
TGTGCCAGCACCATCCTTGGGGCGGGGTCCGCTGAAGCTTTCTTT
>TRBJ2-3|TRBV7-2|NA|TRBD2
CASSLLAGGGTDTQYF
TGTGCCAGCAGCTTACTAGCGGGGGGTGGCACAGATACGCAGTATTTT
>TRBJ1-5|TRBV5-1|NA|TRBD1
CASSLGTGSVQPQHF
TGCGCCAGCAGCTTGGGGACAGGGAGTGTTCAGCCCCAGCATTTT
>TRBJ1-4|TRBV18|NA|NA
CASSPTGRSNEKLFF
TGTGCCAGCTCACCGACAGGACGGAGCAATGAAAAACTGTTTTTT
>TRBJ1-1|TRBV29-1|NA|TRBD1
CSHAWAGGYTEAFF
TGCAGTCACGCCTGGGCAGGGGGATATACTGAAGCTTTCTTT
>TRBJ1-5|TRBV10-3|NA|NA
CAISQGRDQPQHF
TGTGCCATCAGCCAGGGTCGGGATCAGCCCCAGCATTTT
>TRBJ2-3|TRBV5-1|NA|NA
CASSLGLTDTQYF
TGCGCCAGCAGCTTGGGACTCACAGATACGCAGTATTTT